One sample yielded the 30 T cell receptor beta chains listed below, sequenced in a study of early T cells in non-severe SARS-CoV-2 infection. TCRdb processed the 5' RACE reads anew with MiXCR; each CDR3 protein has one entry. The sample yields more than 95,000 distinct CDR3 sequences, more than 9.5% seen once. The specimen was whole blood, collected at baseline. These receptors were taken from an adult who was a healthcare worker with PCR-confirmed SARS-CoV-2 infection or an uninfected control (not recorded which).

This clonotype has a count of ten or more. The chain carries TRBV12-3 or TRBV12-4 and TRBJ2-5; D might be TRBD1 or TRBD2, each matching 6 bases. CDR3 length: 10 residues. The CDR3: CARGDETQYF. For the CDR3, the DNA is TGTGCGAGGGGGGATGAGACCCAGTACTTC.

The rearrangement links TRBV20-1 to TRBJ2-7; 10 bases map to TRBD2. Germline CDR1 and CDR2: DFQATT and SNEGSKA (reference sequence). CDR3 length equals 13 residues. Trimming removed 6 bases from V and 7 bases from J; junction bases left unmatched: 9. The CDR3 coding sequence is TGCAGTGCCCGGACGGGACTAGCGCTAGAGCAGTACTTC. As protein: CSARTGLALEQYF.

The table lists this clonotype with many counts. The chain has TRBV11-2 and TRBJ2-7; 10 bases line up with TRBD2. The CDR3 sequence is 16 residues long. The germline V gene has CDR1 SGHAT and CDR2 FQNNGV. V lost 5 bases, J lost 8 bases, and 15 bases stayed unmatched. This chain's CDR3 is CASSPPGLAQRDKQYF. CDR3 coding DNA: TGTGCCAGCAGCCCTCCGGGACTAGCGCAAAGGGATAAGCAGTACTTC.

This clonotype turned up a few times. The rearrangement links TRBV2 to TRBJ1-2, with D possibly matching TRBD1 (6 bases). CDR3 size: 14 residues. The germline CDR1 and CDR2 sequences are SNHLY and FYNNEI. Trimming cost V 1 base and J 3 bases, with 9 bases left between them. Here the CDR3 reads CASSEEGEDYGYTF. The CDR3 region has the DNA TGTGCCAGCAGTGAAGAGGGGGAAGACTATGGCTACACCTTC.

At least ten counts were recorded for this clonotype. In DNA, the CDR3 is TGTGCCAGTAGTATGCAGCGGGGATACTACGAGCAGTACTTC. It yields the protein CASSMQRGYYEQYF. The chain combines TRBV19 with TRBJ2-7, with TRBD2 identical over 7 bases. The J segment lost 3 bases and the V segment lost 3 bases, leaving 5 bases of the junction unmatched. The CDR3 is 14 residues long. The germline V gene encodes CDR1 LNHDA and CDR2 SQIVND (reference sequence).

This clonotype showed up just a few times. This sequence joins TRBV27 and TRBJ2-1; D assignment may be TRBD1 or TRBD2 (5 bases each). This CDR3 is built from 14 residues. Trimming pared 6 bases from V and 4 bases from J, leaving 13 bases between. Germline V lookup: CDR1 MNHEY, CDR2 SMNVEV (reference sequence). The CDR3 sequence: CASRSGTVYNEQFF. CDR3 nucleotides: TGTGCCAGCAGATCCGGGACGGTTTACAATGAGCAGTTCTTC.

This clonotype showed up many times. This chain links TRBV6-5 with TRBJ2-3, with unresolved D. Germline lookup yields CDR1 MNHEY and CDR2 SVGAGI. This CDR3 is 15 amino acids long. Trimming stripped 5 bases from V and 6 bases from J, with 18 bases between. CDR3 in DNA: TGTGCCAGCAGTACCGCCGGTCGTACGAGTGATACGCAGTATTTT. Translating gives CASSTAGRTSDTQYF.

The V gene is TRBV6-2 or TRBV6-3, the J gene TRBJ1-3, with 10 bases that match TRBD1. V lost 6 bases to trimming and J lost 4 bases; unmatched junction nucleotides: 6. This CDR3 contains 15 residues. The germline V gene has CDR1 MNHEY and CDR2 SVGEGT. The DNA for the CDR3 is TGTGCCAGCAGACGGACAGGGGGGCGCGGAAACACCATATATTTT. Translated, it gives CASRRTGGRGNTIYF.

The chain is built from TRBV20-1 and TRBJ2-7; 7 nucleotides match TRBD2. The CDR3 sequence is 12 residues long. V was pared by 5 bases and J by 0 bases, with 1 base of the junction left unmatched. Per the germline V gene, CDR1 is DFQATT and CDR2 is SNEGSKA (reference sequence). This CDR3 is CSAGRDSYEQYF. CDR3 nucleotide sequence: TGCAGTGCTGGGAGGGACTCCTACGAGCAGTACTTC.

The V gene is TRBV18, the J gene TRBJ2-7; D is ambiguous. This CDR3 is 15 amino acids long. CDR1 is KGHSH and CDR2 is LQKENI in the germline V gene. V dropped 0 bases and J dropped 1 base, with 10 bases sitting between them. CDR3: CASSPPSAASYEQYF. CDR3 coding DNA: TGTGCCAGCTCACCACCGTCAGCCGCGTCCTACGAGCAGTACTTC.

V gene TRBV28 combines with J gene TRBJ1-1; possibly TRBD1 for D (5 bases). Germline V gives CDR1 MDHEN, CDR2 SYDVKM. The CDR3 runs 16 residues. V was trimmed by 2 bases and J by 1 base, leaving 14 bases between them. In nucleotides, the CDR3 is TGTGCCAGCAGTTTAATTGGGTCTCAGGGGAACACTGAAGCTTTCTTT. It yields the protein CASSLIGSQGNTEAFF.

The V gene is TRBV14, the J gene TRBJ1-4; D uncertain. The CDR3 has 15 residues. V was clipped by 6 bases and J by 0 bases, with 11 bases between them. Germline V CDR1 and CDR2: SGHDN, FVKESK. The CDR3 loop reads CASSRRPATNEKLFF. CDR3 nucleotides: TGTGCCAGCAGTCGACGGCCTGCAACTAATGAAAAACTGTTTTTT.

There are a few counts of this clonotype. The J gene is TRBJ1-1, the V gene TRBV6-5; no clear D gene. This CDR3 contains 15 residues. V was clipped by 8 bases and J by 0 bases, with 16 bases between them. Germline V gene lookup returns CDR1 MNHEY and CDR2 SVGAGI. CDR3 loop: CASGPAQFMNTEAFF. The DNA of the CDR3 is TGTGCCAGCGGACCCGCTCAGTTTATGAACACTGAAGCTTTCTTT.

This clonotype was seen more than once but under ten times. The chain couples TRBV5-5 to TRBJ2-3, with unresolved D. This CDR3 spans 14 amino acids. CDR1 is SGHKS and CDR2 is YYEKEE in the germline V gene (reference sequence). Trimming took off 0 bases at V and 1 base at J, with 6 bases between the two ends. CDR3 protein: CASSLGHRTDTQYF. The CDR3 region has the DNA TGTGCCAGCAGCTTGGGACACCGCACAGATACGCAGTATTTT.

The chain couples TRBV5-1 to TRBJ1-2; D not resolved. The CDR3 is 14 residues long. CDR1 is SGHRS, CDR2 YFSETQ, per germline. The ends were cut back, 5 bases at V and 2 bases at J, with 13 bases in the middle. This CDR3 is CASRVGEQNYGYTF. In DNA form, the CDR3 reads TGCGCCAGCAGAGTAGGCGAACAGAACTATGGCTACACCTTC.

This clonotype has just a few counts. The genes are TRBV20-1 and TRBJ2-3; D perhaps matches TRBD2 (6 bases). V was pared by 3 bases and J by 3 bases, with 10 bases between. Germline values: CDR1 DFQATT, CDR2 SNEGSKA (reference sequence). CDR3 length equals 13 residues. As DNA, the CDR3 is TGCAGTGCTAGCCTCGCGGGAACAGATACGCAGTATTTT. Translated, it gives CSASLAGTDTQYF.

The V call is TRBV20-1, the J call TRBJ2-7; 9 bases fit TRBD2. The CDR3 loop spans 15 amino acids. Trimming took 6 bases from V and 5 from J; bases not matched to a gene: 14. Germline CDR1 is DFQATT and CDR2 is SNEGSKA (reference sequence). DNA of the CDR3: TGCAGTGCGACCACGGGGACTAGCACATTTGACGAGCAGTACTTC. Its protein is CSATTGTSTFDEQYF.

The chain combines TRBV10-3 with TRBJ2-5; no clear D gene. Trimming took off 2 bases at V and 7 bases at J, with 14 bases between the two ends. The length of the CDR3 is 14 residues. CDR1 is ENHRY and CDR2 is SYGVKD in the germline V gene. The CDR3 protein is CAISEREFSGTQYF. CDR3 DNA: TGTGCCATCAGTGAGCGTGAGTTCTCGGGGACCCAGTACTTC.

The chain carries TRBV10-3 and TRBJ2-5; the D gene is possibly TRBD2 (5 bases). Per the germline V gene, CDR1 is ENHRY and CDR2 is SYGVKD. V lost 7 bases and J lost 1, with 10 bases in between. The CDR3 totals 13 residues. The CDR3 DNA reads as TGTGCCATCAAGGAGGTCACCCAAGAGACCCAGTACTTC. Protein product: CAIKEVTQETQYF.

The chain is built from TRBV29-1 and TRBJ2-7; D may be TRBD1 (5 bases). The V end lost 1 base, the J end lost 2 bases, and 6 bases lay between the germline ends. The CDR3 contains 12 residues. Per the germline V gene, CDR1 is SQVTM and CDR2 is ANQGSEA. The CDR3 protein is CSVEAGTYEQYF. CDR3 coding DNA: TGCAGCGTTGAAGCAGGGACCTACGAGCAGTACTTC.

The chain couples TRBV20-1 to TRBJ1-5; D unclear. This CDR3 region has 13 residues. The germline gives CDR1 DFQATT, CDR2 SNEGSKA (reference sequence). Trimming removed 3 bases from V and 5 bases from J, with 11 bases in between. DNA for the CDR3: TGCAGTGCTAGCAAGGGCCGGGATCAGCCCCAGCATTTT. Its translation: CSASKGRDQPQHF.

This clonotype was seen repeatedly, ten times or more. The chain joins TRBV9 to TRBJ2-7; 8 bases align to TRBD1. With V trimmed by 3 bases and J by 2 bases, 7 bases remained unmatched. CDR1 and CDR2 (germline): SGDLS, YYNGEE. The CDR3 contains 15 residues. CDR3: CASSEGQAGPYEQYF. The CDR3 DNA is TGTGCCAGCAGCGAGGGACAGGCCGGCCCCTACGAGCAGTACTTC.

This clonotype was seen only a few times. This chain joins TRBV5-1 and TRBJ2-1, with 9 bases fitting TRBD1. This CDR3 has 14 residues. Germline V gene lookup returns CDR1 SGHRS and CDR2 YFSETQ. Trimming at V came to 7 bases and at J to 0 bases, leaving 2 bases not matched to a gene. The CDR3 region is CASSTGGSYNEQFF. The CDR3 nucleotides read TGCGCCAGCTCGACAGGGGGCTCCTACAATGAGCAGTTCTTC.

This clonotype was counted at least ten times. The DNA for the CDR3 is TGCAGTGCTCTACAGGGGGCGCAGTTAAACATTCAGTACTTC. Residues: CSALQGAQLNIQYF. The rearrangement joins TRBV20-1 to TRBJ2-4; 9 bases line up with TRBD1. Germline trimming cut 5 bases from V and 6 bases from J; bases unmatched to any gene: 8. The CDR3 spans 14 residues. Germline V gene data show CDR1 as DFQATT and CDR2 as SNEGSKA (reference sequence).

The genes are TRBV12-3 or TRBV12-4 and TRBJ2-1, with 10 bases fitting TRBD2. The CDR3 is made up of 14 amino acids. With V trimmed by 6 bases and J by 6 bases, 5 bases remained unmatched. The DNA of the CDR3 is TGTGCCAGCAGATCTAGCGGGGGTTCCAATGAGCAGTTCTTC. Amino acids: CASRSSGGSNEQFF.

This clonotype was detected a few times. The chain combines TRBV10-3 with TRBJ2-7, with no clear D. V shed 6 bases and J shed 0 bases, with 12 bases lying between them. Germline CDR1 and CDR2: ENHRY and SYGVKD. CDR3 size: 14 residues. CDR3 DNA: TGTGCCATCAGCTCGACGGCCAACTCCTACGAGCAGTACTTC. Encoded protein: CAISSTANSYEQYF.

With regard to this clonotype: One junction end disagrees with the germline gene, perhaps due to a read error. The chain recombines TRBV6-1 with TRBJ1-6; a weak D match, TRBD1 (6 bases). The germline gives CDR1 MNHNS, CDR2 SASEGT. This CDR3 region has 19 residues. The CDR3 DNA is TGTGCCAGCAGTGAAGCGGTGTATGGGGGGGCTTCCCTCCAGGAATCCCTCCATTTT. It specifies CASSEAVYGGASLQESLHF.

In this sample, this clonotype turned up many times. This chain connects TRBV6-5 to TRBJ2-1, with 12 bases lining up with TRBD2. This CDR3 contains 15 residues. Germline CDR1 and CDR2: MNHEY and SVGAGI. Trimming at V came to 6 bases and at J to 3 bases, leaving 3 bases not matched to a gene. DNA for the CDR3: TGTGCCAGCAGCCGGACTAGCGGGGTCTACAATGAGCAGTTCTTC. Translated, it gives CASSRTSGVYNEQFF.

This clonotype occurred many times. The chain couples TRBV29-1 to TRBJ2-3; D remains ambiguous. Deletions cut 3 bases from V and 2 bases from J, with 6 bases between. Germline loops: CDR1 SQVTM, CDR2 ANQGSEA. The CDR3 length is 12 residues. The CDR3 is CSVEADTDTQYF. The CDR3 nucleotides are TGCAGCGTTGAGGCGGACACAGATACGCAGTATTTT.

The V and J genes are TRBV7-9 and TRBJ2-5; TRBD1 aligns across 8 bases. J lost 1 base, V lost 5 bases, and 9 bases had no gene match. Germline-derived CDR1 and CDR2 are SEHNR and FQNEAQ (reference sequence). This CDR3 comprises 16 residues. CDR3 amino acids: CASSADRGKRQETQYF. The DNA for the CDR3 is TGTGCCAGCAGCGCAGACAGGGGTAAACGCCAAGAGACCCAGTACTTC. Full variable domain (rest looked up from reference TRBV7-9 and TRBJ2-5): DTGVSQNPRHKITKRGQNVTFRCDPISEHNRLYWYRQTLGQGPEFLTYFQNEAQLEKSRLLSDRFSAERPKGSFSTLEIQRTEQGDSAMYLCASSADRGKRQETQYFGPGTRLLVL.